Listed below are T cell receptor beta chains from one sample, sequenced in a study of T cells in Graves' hyperthyroidism and ophthalmopathy. TCRdb ran MiXCR on the multiplex PCR reads and lists one entry per CDR3 protein. The table shows some 600,000 distinct CDR3 sequences, with roughly 50% occurring only once. The sequenced sample consisted of peripheral blood or thyroid tissue (not recorded which). These receptors came from a young woman with Graves' hyperthyroidism. CDR3s include the opening cysteine and the closing phenylalanine or tryptophan. A D gene is named only where the DNA matches it firmly. Only some rows state a clone size, as once, few, many or a class for expanded clones.

>many|TRBV7-8|TRBJ2-5|NA
CASSPRLTLQETQYF
TGTGCCAGCAGCCCCAGGCTCACCCTACAAGAGACCCAGTACTTC
>many|TRBV15|TRBJ1-1|NA
CATSRFPEAFF
TGTGCCACCAGCAGATTTCCTGAAGCTTTCTTT
>NA|TRBV20-1|TRBJ2-5|TRBD1
CSARRRDRETQYF
TGCAGTGCTAGACGCCGGGACAGGGAGACCCAGTACTTC
>NA|TRBV7-6|TRBJ1-2|NA
CASSLGGAFYSYTF
TGTGCCAGCAGCTTGGGAGGGGCGTTCTATAGCTACACCTTC
>NA|TRBV6-1|TRBJ1-2|NA
CASSLNRELSYGYTF
TGTGCCAGCAGCCTTAACAGGGAATTGAGCTATGGCTACACCTTC
>NA|TRBV15|TRBJ2-7|NA
CATSPRIPRGMAYEQYF
TGTGCCACCAGCCCCCGGATCCCTAGAGGCATGGCCTACGAGCAGTACTTC
>NA|TRBV7-9|TRBJ1-1|TRBD1
CASSTQRTGTGEAFF
TGTGCCAGCAGCACCCAACGAACCGGGACAGGGGAAGCTTTCTTT
>few|TRBV5-1|TRBJ2-2|NA
CASSWRGSDGELFF
TGCGCCAGCAGCTGGAGGGGTTCGGACGGGGAGCTGTTTTTT
>NA|TRBV2|TRBJ2-2|NA
CASRSPSGTGELFF
TGTGCCAGCAGGTCCCCTTCAGGTACCGGGGAGCTGTTTTTT
>many|TRBV15|TRBJ1-4|NA
CATSRGGDDTEKLFF
TGTGCCACCAGCAGAGGTGGGGATGACACCGAAAAACTGTTTTTT
>once|TRBV11-2|TRBJ1-1|NA
CASSGAKGTAFF
TGTGCCAGCAGCGGCGCGAAGGGAACAGCTTTCTTT
>NA|TRBV5-6|TRBJ1-1|NA
CASSFRLVNTEAFF
TGTGCCAGCAGCTTCAGGCTGGTGAACACTGAAGCTTTCTTT
>NA|TRBV7-8|TRBJ2-5|TRBD2
CASSLFRTSGQETQYF
TGCGCCAGCAGCCTATTTCGGACTAGCGGCCAAGAGACCCAGTACTTC
>many|TRBV24-1|TRBJ1-3|NA
CATSDPTANGNTIYF
TGTGCCACCAGTGACCCAACAGCGAATGGAAACACCATATATTTT
>few|TRBV7-2|TRBJ2-5|NA
CASSLGWGAQETQYF
TGTGCCAGCAGCTTAGGTTGGGGAGCACAAGAGACCCAGTACTTC
>few|TRBV7-9|TRBJ1-2|TRBD1
CASSLIDRGDGYTF
TGTGCCAGCAGCTTAATCGACAGGGGCGATGGCTACACCTTC
>NA|TRBV25-1|TRBJ1-2|NA
CASSQLTVEVGYTF
TGTGCCAGCAGCCAATTGACAGTGGAGGTCGGCTACACCTTC
>NA|TRBV10-3|TRBJ1-4|NA
CAISAVATNEKLFF
TGTGCCATCAGTGCGGTTGCAACTAATGAAAAACTGTTTTTT
>NA|TRBV6-5|TRBJ1-4|NA
CASSYSKVNEKLFF
TGTGCCAGCAGTTACTCGAAGGTTAATGAAAAACTGTTTTTT
>NA|TRBV5-5|TRBJ1-1|TRBD1
CASSVNRDREAFF
TGTGCCAGCAGCGTAAACCGGGACAGGGAAGCTTTCTTT
>few|TRBV7-9|TRBJ2-7|NA
CASSQAWVSYEQYF
TGTGCCAGCAGCCAAGCTTGGGTCTCCTACGAGCAGTACTTC
>many|TRBV11-2|TRBJ1-5|NA
CASSFAGQPQHF
TGTGCCAGCAGCTTTGCGGGTCAGCCCCAGCATTTT
>few|TRBV9|TRBJ1-5|NA
CASSLTWSNQPQHF
TGTGCCAGCAGCCTGACCTGGAGCAATCAGCCCCAGCATTTT
>NA|TRBV19|TRBJ2-6|TRBD2
CASMGLAGSSGANVLTF
TGTGCCAGCATGGGGCTAGCGGGAAGCTCTGGGGCCAACGTCCTGACTTTC
>NA|TRBV7-8|TRBJ2-5|NA
CASGIGGVGETQYF
TGTGCCAGCGGCATCGGCGGGGTAGGGGAGACCCAGTACTTC
>NA|TRBV7-6|TRBJ2-5|NA
CASSSGWGRGTQYF
TGTGCTAGCAGTTCTGGGTGGGGGCGAGGGACCCAGTACTTC
>few|TRBV20-1|TRBJ1-3|NA
CSARRVSGNTIYF
TGCAGTGCTCGTCGGGTTTCTGGAAACACCATATATTTT
>NA|TRBV7-2|TRBJ2-7|TRBD2
CASSPIAGDYEQYF
TGTGCCAGCAGCCCTATAGCGGGGGACTACGAGCAGTACTTC
>NA|TRBV19|TRBJ1-5|NA
CASSLYRGGQPQHF
TGTGCCAGCAGTTTATACCGGGGCGGCCAGCCCCAGCATTTT
>NA|TRBV25-1|TRBJ1-6|NA
CASSDPEHGDSQRALHF
TGTGCCAGCAGTGATCCGGAACACGGGGATTCCCAAAGGGCCCTCCACTTT
>NA|TRBV29-1|TRBJ1-5|TRBD1
CSVRQGGVSNQPQHF
TGCAGCGTCCGACAGGGGGGGGTCAGCAATCAGCCCCAGCATTTT
>many|TRBV14|TRBJ2-7|TRBD1
CASSQDGTAYEQYF
TGTGCCAGCAGCCAAGATGGGACAGCCTACGAGCAGTACTTC
>NA|TRBV15|TRBJ1-5|NA
CATSRDMSGNQPQHF
TGTGCCACCAGCAGAGACATGTCGGGCAATCAGCCCCAGCATTTT
>NA|TRBV7-8|TRBJ2-5|TRBD2
CASSSGTSGGPKETQYF
TGTGCCAGCAGTTCAGGGACTAGCGGGGGGCCGAAAGAGACCCAGTACTTC
>NA|TRBV7-3|TRBJ1-6|NA
CASGRRVDSPLHF
TGTGCCAGCGGTCGTAGGGTGGATTCACCCCTCCACTTT
>NA|TRBV24-1|TRBJ1-2|TRBD1
CATSGTGERGGYTF
TGTGCCACCAGTGGGACAGGGGAGAGGGGTGGCTACACCTTC
>many|TRBV15|TRBJ1-6|TRBD1
CATSPWTGDNSPLHF
TGTGCCACCAGCCCCTGGACAGGGGATAATTCACCCCTCCACTTT
>few|TRBV10-3|TRBJ1-2|NA
CASSYVDGYTF
TGTGCCAGCAGTTACGTGGATGGCTACACCTTC
>NA|TRBV27|TRBJ1-1|NA
CASSLYPGAGAFF
TGTGCCAGCAGTTTATATCCGGGGGCGGGAGCTTTCTTT
>many|TRBV29-1|TRBJ1-4|TRBD1
CSVELQGEGEKLFF
TGCAGCGTAGAGTTACAGGGGGAAGGTGAAAAACTGTTTTTT
>NA|TRBV19|TRBJ1-5|NA
CASSSSGYGNQPQHF
TGTGCCAGTAGTAGCTCAGGGTATGGCAATCAGCCCCAGCATTTT
>NA|TRBV7-9|TRBJ2-2|TRBD2
CASHKGDSGGPAELFF
TGTGCCAGCCACAAAGGGGATAGCGGGGGTCCTGCGGAGCTGTTTTTT
>many|TRBV29-1|TRBJ1-2|NA
CSVNREGGNPNYGYTF
TGCAGCGTTAACCGGGAGGGGGGAAACCCTAACTATGGCTACACCTTC
>many|TRBV7-2|TRBJ2-7|NA
CASSFGAETYEQYF
TGTGCCAGCAGCTTTGGAGCGGAAACCTACGAGCAGTACTTC
>NA|TRBV2|TRBJ1-1|NA
CASRDPVNTEAFF
TGTGCCAGCCGGGACCCAGTGAACACTGAAGCTTTCTTT